The 19 T cell receptor beta chains listed next were all sequenced from one sample in a study of cytotoxic CD8 clonotypes in ibrutinib-treated CLL. Profiling relied on immunoSEQ multiplex PCR, and the TCRdb table lists in-frame clones only, not all of them. The sample carries roughly 150,000 clones, about four fifths recorded once. The material sequenced was PBMCs, taken after 24 months of ibrutinib treatment. The receptors were gathered from a human donor with chronic lymphocytic leukemia.

The chain couples TRBV6-5 to TRBJ2-3; TRBD2 agrees at 9 bases. This CDR3 has 15 residues. Germline V gives CDR1 MNHEY, CDR2 SVGAGI. Trimming took 6 bases from V and 2 from J; bases not matched to a gene: 6. The CDR3 here is CASRGAGGFTDTQYF. The CDR3 DNA follows: TGTGCCAGCAGGGGAGCGGGGGGATTCACAGATACGCAGTATTTT.

J is TRBJ2-2 and V is TRBV9; 7 bases map to TRBD2. The CDR3 sequence is 15 residues long. Germline-derived CDR1 and CDR2 are SGDLS and YYNGEE. V dropped 0 bases and J dropped 7; count of bases not matched to a gene: 6. The DNA of the CDR3 is TGTGCCAGCAGCGTAGACGCGGGAGTTCTCGGGGAGCTGTTTTTT. The encoded protein is CASSVDAGVLGELFF.

The chain has TRBV5-4 and TRBJ2-5; TRBD2 matches 14 bases. The ends lost 5 bases at V and 5 bases at J; junction bases unmatched: 8. Germline CDR1 SGHNT, CDR2 YYREEE (reference sequence). The CDR3 extends over 16 amino acids. In DNA, the CDR3 is TGTGCCAGCAGTCCGACTAGCGGGGGGGCCCGGGAGACCCAGTACTTC. It specifies CASSPTSGGARETQYF.

This chain joins TRBV7-8 and TRBJ1-5, with 7 bases identical to TRBD1. V was pared by 5 bases and J by 4 bases, with 8 bases of the junction left unmatched. The CDR3 has 15 amino acids. Germline V CDR1 and CDR2: SGHVS, FQNEAQ. Here the CDR3 reads CASSVDRARNQPQHF. In DNA form, the CDR3 reads TGTGCCAGCAGCGTCGACAGGGCTCGAAATCAGCCCCAGCATTTT.

The chain couples TRBV11-1 to TRBJ1-2; weak D call: TRBD1 (5 bases). This CDR3 is built from 13 residues. From germline, CDR1 is SGHAT and CDR2 FQDESV (reference sequence). The V and J ends lost 5 bases and 2 bases respectively, with 9 bases between them. CDR3 amino acids: CASSNRTNYGYTF. The CDR3 bases are TGTGCCAGCAGCAACAGGACGAACTATGGCTACACCTTC.

This clone was observed a single time. The rearrangement joins TRBV28 to TRBJ2-3, with 10 bases fitting TRBD2. CDR3 length: 15 amino acids. Germline V lookup: CDR1 MDHEN, CDR2 SYDVKM. V shed 5 bases and J 6 bases; nucleotides not matched to a gene: 8. The CDR3 is CASSASGRAPDTQYF. For the CDR3, the DNA is TGTGCCAGCAGTGCGAGCGGGAGGGCGCCCGATACGCAGTATTTT.

V gene TRBV27 combines with J gene TRBJ1-2; 11 bases are shared with TRBD1. After removal of 4 bases from V and 1 base from J, the junction contained 8 bases not matched to a gene. This CDR3 is 17 amino acids long. The V gene's germline CDR1 is MNHEY and CDR2 SMNVEV (reference sequence). The CDR3 sequence is CASSSSRDRGVNYGYTF. The CDR3 bases are TGTGCCAGCAGTTCCTCTCGGGACAGGGGGGTTAACTATGGCTACACCTTC.

The rearrangement joins TRBV5-1 to TRBJ2-2; 8 bases align to TRBD1. This CDR3 has 19 amino acids. V lost 2 bases, J lost 4 bases, and 16 bases stayed unmatched. CDR1 and CDR2 (germline): SGHRS, YFSETQ. The CDR3 region has the DNA TGCGCCAGCAGCTTAAGAACCTCTCAGGGGGCTGGTGGCACCGGGGAGCTGTTTTTT. As protein: CASSLRTSQGAGGTGELFF.

This clone was seen a few times. The rearrangement uses TRBV6-5 and TRBJ1-2; TRBD1 matches 7 bases. The CDR3 spans 12 residues. The germline gives CDR1 MNHEY, CDR2 SVGAGI. V lost 5 bases to trimming and J lost 4 bases; unmatched junction nucleotides: 1. CDR3 DNA: TGTGCCAGCAGTGGGACAGCCTATGGCTACACCTTC. Translating it yields CASSGTAYGYTF.

This chain joins TRBV5-4 and TRBJ2-2, with 8 bases matching TRBD2. Germline CDR1 is SGHNT and CDR2 is YYREEE (reference sequence). The V gene end was trimmed by 10 bases and the J gene end by 6 bases; junction bases not matched to a gene: 11. CDR3 size: 14 residues. Here the CDR3 reads CAGLSAGVSGELFF. DNA of the CDR3: TGTGCCGGTTTATCAGCGGGAGTTTCCGGGGAGCTGTTTTTT.

The chain combines TRBV4-1 with TRBJ1-4; unclear D gene. Trimming cost V 5 bases and J 3 bases, with 7 bases left between them. This CDR3 spans 13 amino acids. Germline values: CDR1 MGHRA, CDR2 YSYEKL. The CDR3 region is CASSEGSNEKLFF. CDR3 coding DNA: TGCGCCAGCAGCGAGGGTTCTAATGAAAAACTGTTTTTT.

V gene TRBV6-1 combines with J gene TRBJ1-1; possibly TRBD1 for D (5 bases). This CDR3 comprises 14 residues. Germline V gene lookup returns CDR1 MNHNS and CDR2 SASEGT. Trimming removed 8 bases at V and 3 bases at J, with 16 bases between. CDR3 DNA sequence: TGTGCCAGCCCTCGGGGGGGTTGGGACACTGAAGCTTTCTTT. It yields the protein CASPRGGWDTEAFF.

J is TRBJ2-6 and V is TRBV28; no definite D call. This CDR3 is 17 amino acids long. The ends were cut back, 5 bases at V and 1 base at J, with 15 bases in the middle. Germline CDR1 and CDR2: MDHEN and SYDVKM. The CDR3 DNA reads as TGTGCCAGCAGTCCCACACCCCGGAGATCTGGGGCCAACGTCCTGACTTTC. Its protein product is CASSPTPRRSGANVLTF.

V usage is TRBV5-1 and J usage is TRBJ2-2; no firm D call. This CDR3 has 14 residues. The V gene lost 4 bases and the J gene lost 2 bases, with 9 bases spanning the gap. CDR1 is SGHRS and CDR2 is YFSETQ in the germline V gene. CDR3 residues: CASSTRSNTGELFF. The CDR3, as DNA: TGCGCCAGCAGCACCCGGTCCAACACCGGGGAGCTGTTTTTT.

The chain employs TRBV7-3 and TRBJ1-4; D perhaps matches TRBD1 (5 bases). Germline V gene sequence: CDR1 SGHTA, CDR2 FQGTGA. This CDR3 has 18 amino acids. Trimming took 5 bases from V and 0 from J, leaving 19 bases between them. Here the CDR3 reads CASSRLGAGRATNEKLFF. For the CDR3, the DNA is TGTGCCAGCAGCCGGTTAGGGGCGGGACGTGCAACTAATGAAAAACTGTTTTTT. The whole variable domain, remainder taken from reference TRBV7-3 and TRBJ1-4, is GAGVSQTPSNKVTEKGKYVELRCDPISGHTALYWYRQSLGQGPEFLIYFQGTGAADDSGLPNDRFFAVRPEGSVSTLKIQRTERGDSAVYLCASSRLGAGRATNEKLFFGSGTQLSVL.

J is TRBJ1-2 and V is TRBV7-3; 7 positions agree with TRBD1. Germline V gene data show CDR1 as SGHTA and CDR2 as FQGTGA. CDR3 length: 16 amino acids. Losses at the gene ends were 5 bases for V and 0 bases for J; bases not matched to a gene: 9. DNA of the CDR3: TGTGCCAGCAGCCAACCGCAGGGGGGTGCTAACTATGGCTACACCTTC. It translates to CASSQPQGGANYGYTF. Looking up the rest from reference TRBV7-3 and TRBJ1-2 gives the full variable domain: GAGVSQTPSNKVTEKGKYVELRCDPISGHTALYWYRQSLGQGPEFLIYFQGTGAADDSGLPNDRFFAVRPEGSVSTLKIQRTERGDSAVYLCASSQPQGGANYGYTFGSGTRLTVV.

The rearrangement links TRBV2 to TRBJ2-2; TRBD1 matches 7 bases. The J segment lost 6 bases and the V segment lost 1 base, leaving 14 bases of the junction unmatched. The length of the CDR3 is 18 residues. Germline V gene lookup returns CDR1 SNHLY and CDR2 FYNNEI. DNA of the CDR3: TGTGCCAGCAGTGAAGACGACAGGGCAGTGTGGTCGCCCGGGGAGCTGTTTTTT. Its protein is CASSEDDRAVWSPGELFF.

This chain joins TRBV5-1 and TRBJ2-6; 7 bases are shared with TRBD1. This CDR3 spans 15 amino acids. V lost 2 bases and J lost 2; bases outside the gene matches: 1. In germline, CDR1 is SGHRS, CDR2 YFSETQ. CDR3 residues: CASSLTGAGANVLTF. In DNA form, the CDR3 reads TGCGCCAGCAGCTTAACAGGGGCTGGGGCCAACGTCCTGACTTTC.

V and J are TRBV2 and TRBJ2-7; possible D gene TRBD2, 5 bases. The CDR3 extends over 14 amino acids. Trimming left V 6 bases short and J 5 bases short, with 17 bases between. CDR1 and CDR2 (germline): SNHLY, FYNNEI. DNA of the CDR3: TGTGCCAGCAGAACCGGGCCGGCGAGGGACGAGCAGTACTTC. Its translation: CASRTGPARDEQYF.